A single sample is the source of the 5 T cell receptor beta chains below, sequenced in a study of human T cells and chemical hapten exposure. MiXCR, applied by TCRdb to the RACE reads, yields one record per CDR3 protein. Of roughly 380,000 distinct CDR3 sequences listed, more than 4.5% are singletons. Regarding time point: pre-sensitization, week 0. Treatment of the sample: therapeutic diphenylcyclopropenone sensitization with weekly scalp DPC. The sequences come from whole blood, collected in connection with sensitization to the hapten diphenylcyclopropenone (DPC). All receptors come from a woman aged 45-59 years with alopecia areata. Some clones in this sample may be carry-over from other donors' samples.

This clonotype was counted ten times or more. The chain links TRBV5-1 to TRBJ2-7; 9 bases fit TRBD2. CDR3 length: 14 amino acids. The junction had 8 bases not matched to a gene; V was cut back by 4 bases and J by 6 bases. The germline CDR1 and CDR2 sequences are SGHRS and YFSETQ. The CDR3 nucleotides read TGCGCCAGCAGCGCGGGGGGGGGACAGTCCGAGCAGTACTTC. Encoded protein: CASSAGGGQSEQYF.

J is TRBJ1-5 and V is TRBV29-1; D may be TRBD1 (5 bases). Per the germline V gene, CDR1 is SQVTM and CDR2 is ANQGSEA. This CDR3 contains 13 residues. V dropped 3 bases and J dropped 3 bases, with 9 bases sitting between them. The CDR3 reads CSVEQGPNQPQHF. CDR3 DNA: TGCAGCGTTGAGCAGGGTCCCAATCAGCCCCAGCATTTT. Full variable domain (outside the CDR3, taken from reference TRBV29-1 and TRBJ1-5): SAVISQKPSRDICQRGTSLTIQCQVDSQVTMMFWYRQQPGQSLTLIATANQGSEATYESGFVIDKFPISRPNLTFSTLTVSNMSPEDSSIYLCSVEQGPNQPQHFGDGTRLSIL.

The chain has TRBV5-5 and TRBJ1-6, with unresolved D. The CDR3 is 14 residues long. V shed 2 bases and J shed 10 bases, with 13 bases lying between them. The V gene's germline CDR1 is SGHKS and CDR2 YYEKEE (reference sequence). The CDR3 DNA reads as TGTGCCAGCAGCTTCCAGGTGGAACGCTCACCCCTCCACTTT. It yields the protein CASSFQVERSPLHF. Together with reference TRBV5-5 and TRBJ1-6, the CDR3 gives the full variable domain: DAGVTQSPTHLIKTRGQQVTLRCSPISGHKSVSWYQQVLGQGPQFIFQYYEKEERGRGNFPDRFSARQFPNYSSELNVNALLLGDSALYLCASSFQVERSPLHFGNGTRLTVT.

This clonotype was seen at least ten times. V usage is TRBV28 and J usage is TRBJ2-1; TRBD1 aligns across 7 bases. The length of the CDR3 is 15 residues. CDR1 is MDHEN and CDR2 is SYDVKM in the germline V gene. Trimming removed 6 bases from V and 0 bases from J; junction bases left unmatched: 5. DNA for the CDR3: TGTGCCAGCAGCTTGACAGGGAGCTCCTACAATGAGCAGTTCTTC. Amino acid sequence: CASSLTGSSYNEQFF. The variable domain in full, completed from reference TRBV28 and TRBJ2-1, reads DVKVTQSSRYLVKRTGEKVFLECVQDMDHENMFWYRQDPGLGLRLIYFSYDVKMKEKGDIPEGYSVSREKKERFSLILESASTNQTSMYLCASSLTGSSYNEQFFGPGTRLTVL.

The rearrangement joins TRBV7-2 to TRBJ2-2; TRBD2 is a possible D gene (6 bases). This CDR3 is 16 amino acids long. V was shortened by 1 base and J by 0 bases, with 9 bases between the two germline ends. Germline loops: CDR1 SGHTA, CDR2 FQGNSA. The CDR3 sequence is CASSLVGGTNTGELFF. The CDR3 nucleotides read TGTGCCAGCAGCTTAGTTGGCGGGACGAACACCGGGGAGCTGTTTTTT.